This TCR beta chain derives from a study of OX40 agonist ivuxolimab in advanced cancers. Across the whole study: Mean age approximately 66 years, range roughly 20 to 85; roughly 82% male. Study outcomes and limitations: Part of the nonresponder group also had normalized T-cell clonal expansion that was low.

Here immunoSEQ multiplex PCR was the method, and the copy in TCRdb shows in-frame clones only, minus some. Among 25,000 to 40,000 clones listed, 65% to 85% were seen once. The V gene's germline CDR1 is MNHEY and CDR2 SMNVEV (reference sequence). V was clipped by 3 bases and J by 3 bases, with 8 bases between them. The length of the CDR3 is 13 residues. On this clone itself: The antigen is not known.

The specimen was CD4+ or CD8+ T cells sorted from blood, collected in a trial of the OX40 agonist ivuxolimab. The clonotype comes from an adult with an advanced solid tumor such as melanoma, head and neck, liver or kidney cancer. J is TRBJ1-1 and V is TRBV27; TRBD1 might be the D (5 bases). The CDR3 DNA is TGTGCCAGCAGTTTTGGGGGGGACACTGAAGCTTTCTTT. Translated: CASSFGGDTEAFF.